Shown below are 32 T cell receptor beta chains from a single sample sequenced in a study of cytotoxic CD8 clonotypes in ibrutinib-treated CLL. Assay: immunoSEQ multiplex PCR; the TCRdb copy retains only in-frame clones and omits some. Here the sample spans some 98,000 clones, approximately 78% being singletons. The sample consisted of PBMCs, taken after 12 months of ibrutinib treatment. The source of these receptors is a human donor with chronic lymphocytic leukemia.

The chain carries TRBV15 and TRBJ1-2; 9 nucleotides align to TRBD1. Germline loops: CDR1 LNHNV, CDR2 YYDKDF (reference sequence). V lost 0 bases to trimming and J lost 0 bases; unmatched junction nucleotides: 5. The CDR3 length is 17 residues. DNA of the CDR3: TGTGCCACCAGCAGAGAGACAGGGGGTACGGCTAACTATGGCTACACCTTC. Encoded protein: CATSRETGGTANYGYTF.

This clone appeared a single time. This chain links TRBV27 with TRBJ2-5, with D uncertain. The CDR3 sequence is 13 residues long. Trimming stripped 2 bases from V and 4 bases from J, with 8 bases between. CDR1 is MNHEY, CDR2 SMNVEV, per germline (reference sequence). The CDR3, as DNA: TGTGCCAGCAGTTTAGGAGCGCGAGAGACCCAGTACTTC. Residues: CASSLGARETQYF.

This clone turned up a few times. This chain uses TRBV5-1 with TRBJ1-2; D possibly corresponds to TRBD1 (6 bases). CDR3 length: 13 residues. V was cut by 4 bases and J by 8 bases, with 15 bases left in between. Germline V gene lookup returns CDR1 SGHRS and CDR2 YFSETQ. The CDR3 nucleotides are TGCGCCAGCAGCCCCGGGGGGGCAGGGGGCTACACCTTC. Translating gives CASSPGGAGGYTF.

This chain connects TRBV19 to TRBJ1-2; 7 bases agree with TRBD1. The CDR3 loop spans 12 amino acids. Germline loops: CDR1 LNHDA, CDR2 SQIVND (reference sequence). V lost 6 bases and J lost 7; bases outside the gene matches: 5. Written as DNA, the CDR3 is TGTGCCAGTAGCACAGGGGAGAGTGGCTACACCTTC. Its protein is CASSTGESGYTF.

The chain couples TRBV5-1 to TRBJ2-1, with D possibly TRBD2 on 5 matching bases. Trimming took 1 base from V and 7 from J, leaving 9 bases between them. The V gene's germline CDR1 is SGHRS and CDR2 YFSETQ. The CDR3 has 13 residues. The CDR3, as DNA: TGCGCCAGCAGCTTGCAGGACTCGAATGAGCAGTTCTTC. Protein product: CASSLQDSNEQFF.

Points on this clone: This sample also contains other DNA sequences that code for the same CDR3. The chain joins TRBV7-9 to TRBJ2-7; 7 bases are a match to TRBD1. The CDR3 consists of 14 residues. CDR1 and CDR2 from the germline V gene are SEHNR and FQNEAQ (reference sequence). The J segment lost 3 bases and the V segment lost 6 bases, leaving 8 bases of the junction unmatched. The CDR3 sequence is CASSPPGQIYEQYF. CDR3 bases: TGTGCCAGCAGTCCCCCGGGACAGATCTACGAGCAGTACTTC. The variable domain in full, with the rest retrieved from reference TRBV7-9 and TRBJ2-7, is DTGVSQNPRHKITKRGQNVTFRCDPISEHNRLYWYRQTLGQGPEFLTYFQNEAQLEKSRLLSDRFSAERPKGSFSTLEIQRTEQGDSAMYLCASSPPGQIYEQYFGPGTRLTVT.

V is TRBV6-5 and J is TRBJ1-1; D is ambiguous. V lost 2 bases and J lost 3, with 13 bases in between. Per the germline V gene, CDR1 is MNHEY and CDR2 is SVGAGI. The CDR3 contains 15 residues. Here the CDR3 reads CASSYRDRWDTEAFF. For the CDR3, the DNA is TGTGCCAGCAGTTACCGGGATCGATGGGACACTGAAGCTTTCTTT.

The chain employs TRBV30 and TRBJ2-2, with 8 bases identical to TRBD1. The junction had 8 bases not matched to a gene; V was cut back by 2 bases and J by 6 bases. CDR1 is GTSNPN, CDR2 SVGIG, per germline (reference sequence). The CDR3 loop spans 15 amino acids. For the CDR3, the DNA is TGTGCCTGGAGTTTAGCCCCAGGGGGCGCCGGGGAGCTGTTTTTT. The encoded protein is CAWSLAPGGAGELFF. Full variable domain (remainder filled in from reference TRBV30 and TRBJ2-2): SQTIHQWPATLVQPVGSPLSLECTVEGTSNPNLYWYRQAAGRGLQLLFYSVGIGQISSEVPQNLSASRPQDRQFILSSKKLLLSDSGFYLCAWSLAPGGAGELFFGEGSRLTVL.

The rearrangement links TRBV7-2 to TRBJ2-5, with TRBD2 matching over 15 bases. V was pared by 10 bases and J by 5 bases, with 2 bases of the junction left unmatched. CDR3 length: 13 amino acids. Germline CDR1 is SGHTA and CDR2 is FQGNSA. The CDR3 sequence is CATGTSGGETQYF. The CDR3 coding sequence is TGTGCCACCGGGACTAGCGGGGGGGAGACCCAGTACTTC.

The chain couples TRBV19 to TRBJ1-4; D is possibly TRBD1 (5 bases). The ends were cut back, 7 bases at V and 8 bases at J, with 20 bases in the middle. The CDR3 totals 15 residues. Germline V gene data show CDR1 as LNHDA and CDR2 as SQIVND (reference sequence). The CDR3 protein is CASMLYGREGEKLFF. The DNA of the CDR3 is TGTGCCAGTATGTTATACGGCAGGGAGGGGGAAAAACTGTTTTTT. Drawing the rest from reference TRBV19 and TRBJ1-4, the complete variable domain is DGGITQSPKYLFRKEGQNVTLSCEQNLNHDAMYWYRQDPGQGLRLIYYSQIVNDFQKGDIAEGYSVSREKKESFPLTVTSAQKNPTAFYLCASMLYGREGEKLFFGSGTQLSVL.

This clone has only one observation. The chain employs TRBV9 and TRBJ2-7; TRBD1 aligns across 8 bases. The CDR3 is 15 amino acids. With 0 bases clipped from V and 5 bases from J, the junction kept 7 bases outside the gene matches. From germline, CDR1 is SGDLS and CDR2 YYNGEE. The CDR3 is CASSVEGRGLDEQYF. For the CDR3, the DNA is TGTGCCAGCAGCGTAGAGGGCAGGGGGCTGGACGAGCAGTACTTC. The entire variable domain, with the rest obtained from reference TRBV9 and TRBJ2-7, is as follows: DSGVTQTPKHLITATGQRVTLRCSPRSGDLSVYWYQQSLDQGLQFLIQYYNGEERAKGNILERFSAQQFPDLHSELNLSSLELGDSALYFCASSVEGRGLDEQYFGPGTRLTVT.

This clone appeared once. This sequence joins TRBV7-3 and TRBJ2-5, with TRBD2 as a possible D gene (6 bases). Germline V gives CDR1 SGHTA, CDR2 FQGTGA. The germline V and J ends were trimmed by 1 base and 1 base, with 16 bases remaining between them. This CDR3 has 17 residues. The DNA of the CDR3 is TGTGCCAGCAGCTTAAAGGGCGGGGCGCGGGGCCAAGAGACCCAGTACTTC. Protein: CASSLKGGARGQETQYF.

The chain carries TRBV30 and TRBJ2-5; D uncertain. The CDR3 runs 10 residues. Trimming took off 0 bases at V and 4 bases at J, with 0 bases between the two ends. Germline V gene data show CDR1 as GTSNPN and CDR2 as SVGIG (reference sequence). The CDR3 loop is CAWSVETQYF. Written as DNA, the CDR3 is TGTGCCTGGAGTGTAGAGACCCAGTACTTC. Full variable domain (rest looked up from reference TRBV30 and TRBJ2-5): SQTIHQWPATLVQPVGSPLSLECTVEGTSNPNLYWYRQAAGRGLQLLFYSVGIGQISSEVPQNLSASRPQDRQFILSSKKLLLSDSGFYLCAWSVETQYFGPGTRLLVL.

The chain has TRBV5-6 and TRBJ2-5, with no clear D. V lost 4 bases and J lost 5, with 9 bases in between. CDR3 length: 12 residues. Germline V lookup: CDR1 SGHDT, CDR2 YYEEEE. The CDR3 protein is CASSIKLETQYF. The DNA for the CDR3 is TGTGCCAGCAGCATTAAATTGGAGACCCAGTACTTC.

The chain recombines TRBV29-1 with TRBJ2-3; tentatively, D is TRBD1 (6 bases). Germline assignment: CDR1 SQVTM and CDR2 ANQGSEA. The CDR3 loop spans 13 amino acids. The V end lost 4 bases, the J end lost 0 bases, and 8 bases lay between the germline ends. This chain's CDR3 is CSVGQGSTDTQYF. CDR3 nucleotides: TGCAGCGTTGGGCAGGGGAGCACAGATACGCAGTATTTT.

This chain connects TRBV10-3 to TRBJ1-6; 8 positions match TRBD1. J lost 10 bases, V lost 4 bases, and 9 bases had no gene match. CDR3 length: 15 amino acids. Germline assignment: CDR1 ENHRY and CDR2 SYGVKD. The CDR3 bases are TGTGCCATCAGTGCTGAGACAGGGGTTGGGTCACCCCTCCACTTT. It codes for CAISAETGVGSPLHF.

A word on this clone: The sample contains more than one DNA sequence encoding this CDR3. The V call is TRBV10-3, the J call TRBJ1-2; 9 positions match TRBD1. After removal of 4 bases from V and 1 base from J, the junction contained 4 bases not matched to a gene. In germline, CDR1 is ENHRY, CDR2 SYGVKD. This CDR3 comprises 15 residues. The CDR3 DNA reads TGTGCCATCAGTGGGGGGACAGGGATTAACTATGGCTACACCTTC. Its translation: CAISGGTGINYGYTF.

The CDR3 DNA reads as TGCGCCAGCAGCTTGGTTTGGGGCCGGACCGGGGAGCTGTTTTTT. Its translation: CASSLVWGRTGELFF. This chain uses TRBV5-1 with TRBJ2-2; the D gene is possibly TRBD1 (5 bases). V was shortened by 0 bases and J by 5 bases, with 11 bases between the two germline ends. CDR1 and CDR2 (germline): SGHRS, YFSETQ. The CDR3 runs 15 residues. Looking up the rest from reference TRBV5-1 and TRBJ2-2 gives the full variable domain: KAGVTQTPRYLIKTRGQQVTLSCSPISGHRSVSWYQQTPGQGLQFLFEYFSETQRNKGNFPGRFSGRQFSNSRSEMNVSTLELGDSALYLCASSLVWGRTGELFFGEGSRLTVL.

This clone was found once. One junction end disagrees with the germline gene, perhaps due to a read error. This rearrangement joins TRBV19 to TRBJ1-5; 10 bases fit TRBD1. Germline assignment: CDR1 LNHDA and CDR2 SQIVND (reference sequence). This CDR3 has 18 amino acids. The CDR3, as DNA: TGTGCCAGTAGGATAGGACAGGGGGAGATCCAAAGCAATCAGCCCCAGCATTTT. Amino acids: CASRIGQGEIQSNQPQHF.

As regards this clone: Other DNA sequences of this sample code for an identical CDR3. The chain recombines TRBV7-9 with TRBJ2-5; D ambiguous. The V and J ends lost 6 bases and 5 bases respectively, with 7 bases between them. The V gene's germline CDR1 is SEHNR and CDR2 FQNEAQ (reference sequence). This CDR3 contains 11 residues. The CDR3 DNA reads TGTGCCAGCAGTCCGTCTGAGACCCAGTACTTC. Its protein is CASSPSETQYF.

The DNA for the CDR3 is TGTGCCAGCAGCTTAGGAGGGCGTGAGGCCAATGAGCAGTTCTTC. Encoded protein: CASSLGGREANEQFF. V usage is TRBV11-3 and J usage is TRBJ2-1, with D possibly matching TRBD2 (5 bases). V was pared by 1 base and J by 6 bases, with 13 bases between. This CDR3 is built from 15 residues. Germline loops: CDR1 SGHNT, CDR2 YENEEA.

The J gene is TRBJ2-7, the V gene TRBV10-3, with a possible D match to TRBD1 (7 bases). The length of the CDR3 is 14 residues. Looked up from germline, CDR1 is ENHRY and CDR2 is SYGVKD. The germline V and J ends were trimmed by 7 bases and 5 bases, with 18 bases remaining between them. CDR3 loop: CAIKPQGGLDEQYF. The CDR3, as DNA: TGTGCCATCAAGCCTCAGGGGGGTTTAGACGAGCAGTACTTC.

The V gene is TRBV7-3, the J gene TRBJ2-5; D not resolved. From germline, CDR1 is SGHTA and CDR2 FQGTGA. The V and J ends lost 0 bases and 4 bases respectively, with 12 bases between them. This CDR3 is built from 15 residues. The CDR3 sequence: CASSLTAGTAETQYF. As DNA, the CDR3 is TGTGCCAGCAGCTTAACGGCCGGTACAGCAGAGACCCAGTACTTC.

V and J are TRBV2 and TRBJ2-7, with 7 bases that match TRBD2. There are 12 residues in the CDR3. Per germline, CDR1 SNHLY and CDR2 FYNNEI. V shed 4 bases, J shed 4 bases, and the junction held 1 base outside the gene matches. Here the CDR3 DNA reads TGTGCCAGCAGTGGGCGGGGGTACGAGCAGTACTTC. Encoded protein: CASSGRGYEQYF.

The chain uses TRBV7-9 and TRBJ1-2; 9 bases match TRBD1. V gave up 4 bases and J gave up 6 bases; unmatched junction bases: 18. CDR1 and CDR2 (germline): SEHNR, FQNEAQ (reference sequence). The CDR3 contains 18 residues. The CDR3 region is CASSSIRDRVEVGNGYTF. The CDR3 DNA reads TGTGCCAGCAGCTCCATCCGGGACAGGGTAGAAGTAGGGAATGGCTACACCTTC.

The rearrangement uses TRBV4-1 and TRBJ2-7; TRBD2 might be the D (6 bases). The length of the CDR3 is 16 residues. Trimming pared 4 bases from V and 2 bases from J, leaving 18 bases between. The germline CDR1 and CDR2 sequences are MGHRA and YSYEKL. CDR3 in DNA: TGCGCCAGCAGCCCCGAGGATAGCGGATTCACCTACGAGCAGTACTTC. Translation gives CASSPEDSGFTYEQYF.

The chain carries TRBV7-8 and TRBJ1-5; D unclear. Germline CDR1 is SGHVS and CDR2 is FQNEAQ. The CDR3 has 17 amino acids. The V end lost 4 bases, the J end lost 2 bases, and 18 bases lay between the germline ends. CDR3 region: CASSSLPGPKGNQPQHF. Written as DNA, the CDR3 is TGTGCCAGCAGCTCTCTACCTGGGCCCAAAGGCAATCAGCCCCAGCATTTT. Full variable domain (remainder filled in from reference TRBV7-8 and TRBJ1-5): GAGVSQSPRYKVAKRGQDVALRCDPISGHVSLFWYQQALGQGPEFLTYFQNEAQLDKSGLPSDRFFAERPEGSVSTLKIQRTQQEDSAVYLCASSSLPGPKGNQPQHFGDGTRLSIL.

The V gene is TRBV5-1, the J gene TRBJ2-3, with 9 nucleotides matching TRBD1. V lost 2 bases, J lost 4 bases, and 8 bases stayed unmatched. The CDR3 consists of 16 residues. Germline CDR1 and CDR2: SGHRS and YFSETQ. The DNA for the CDR3 is TGCGCCAGCAGCTTACAGGGGGCGCAGGTACCAGATACGCAGTATTTT. It is translated as CASSLQGAQVPDTQYF.

This chain connects TRBV7-8 to TRBJ2-7; 8 bases align to TRBD1. CDR1 and CDR2 (germline): SGHVS, FQNEAQ. Trimming at V came to 3 bases and at J to 5 bases, leaving 6 bases not matched to a gene. The CDR3 extends over 14 amino acids. CDR3: CASSFTDRENEQYF. The CDR3 nucleotides read TGTGCCAGCAGCTTCACGGACAGGGAGAACGAGCAGTACTTC.

This chain uses TRBV19 with TRBJ1-6; D gene unclear. The germline V gene encodes CDR1 LNHDA and CDR2 SQIVND (reference sequence). This CDR3 contains 14 residues. V was cut by 2 bases and J by 9 bases, with 11 bases left in between. In nucleotides, the CDR3 is TGTGCCAGTAGTATACGGGGTAGTGGTTCACCCCTCCACTTT. Amino acid sequence: CASSIRGSGSPLHF.

In DNA, the CDR3 is TGTGCCAGCAGTGCGAATACCAGAAGCTCCGCTGAAGCTTTCTTT. It specifies CASSANTRSSAEAFF. The chain carries TRBV2 and TRBJ1-1; D gene unclear. The CDR3 sequence is 15 residues long. V lost 4 bases, J lost 6 bases, and 18 bases lay in between. CDR1 and CDR2 from the germline V gene are SNHLY and FYNNEI.

This clone was seen many times. The CDR3 loop is CASSDDLGDTF. In nucleotides, the CDR3 is TGTGCCAGCAGTGACGATCTGGGGGACACCTTC. The chain carries TRBV2 and TRBJ1-2; D is possibly TRBD1 (5 bases). The CDR3 consists of 11 residues. Trimming shortened V by 3 bases and J by 12 bases, and 11 bases separated the two germline ends. Germline CDR1 reads SNHLY; CDR2 reads FYNNEI.